Shown below are 22 T cell receptor beta chains from a single sample sequenced in a study of cytomegalovirus exposure and HLA in healthy donors. 60 Vbeta and 13 Jbeta primers were used in PCR. Assay: immunoSEQ multiplex PCR; the TCRdb copy retains only in-frame clones and omits some. The sample carries about 160,000 clones, roughly 80% recorded once. Sequenced sample: PBMCs. These receptors were taken from a male donor in good health and CMV-seropositive.

The chain has TRBV18 and TRBJ2-5; possibly TRBD2 for D (6 bases). Germline lookup yields CDR1 KGHSH and CDR2 LQKENI. With 1 base removed from V and 2 bases from J, the gap between germline ends came to 14 bases. This CDR3 comprises 16 residues. The CDR3 region has the DNA TGTGCCAGCTCACCACGACTAGACTTACTTCAAGAGACCCAGTACTTC. Protein: CASSPRLDLLQETQYF.

V gene TRBV27 combines with J gene TRBJ2-7; the match to TRBD2 covers 8 bases. Germline CDR1 is MNHEY and CDR2 is SMNVEV (reference sequence). This CDR3 spans 15 amino acids. The V and J ends lost 6 bases and 0 bases, in that order; junction bases with no gene match: 7. The CDR3 sequence: CASRRSSGNSYEQYF. The CDR3 DNA is TGTGCCAGCAGGCGAAGTAGCGGGAACTCCTACGAGCAGTACTTC.

This rearrangement joins TRBV9 to TRBJ1-2, with 7 bases aligning to TRBD1. The CDR3 has 13 amino acids. Looked up from germline, CDR1 is SGDLS and CDR2 is YYNGEE. V lost 1 base and J lost 4; bases outside the gene matches: 1. DNA of the CDR3: TGTGCCAGCAGCGTAAGGGACAGCTATGGCTACACCTTC. As protein: CASSVRDSYGYTF.

This chain uses TRBV27 with TRBJ1-5; TRBD1 is a possible D gene (5 bases). The germline gives CDR1 MNHEY, CDR2 SMNVEV (reference sequence). CDR3 length: 12 residues. Trimming removed 6 bases at V and 6 bases at J, with 9 bases between. In nucleotides, the CDR3 is TGTGCCAGCAGCGTTCAGGGTCAGCCCCAGCATTTT. It yields the protein CASSVQGQPQHF.

The chain has TRBV4-1 and TRBJ2-2; D not certain. Trimming removed 0 bases at V and 5 bases at J, with 10 bases between. CDR1 and CDR2 (germline): MGHRA, YSYEKL. The CDR3 spans 15 residues. The CDR3 is CASSQDDKETGELFF. For the CDR3, the DNA is TGCGCCAGCAGCCAAGATGATAAGGAGACCGGGGAGCTGTTTTTT.

V usage is TRBV5-1 and J usage is TRBJ1-2; the D is unclear. This CDR3 is 16 amino acids long. V lost 1 base, J lost 1 base, and 14 bases lay in between. Per the germline V gene, CDR1 is SGHRS and CDR2 is YFSETQ. The chain's CDR3 is CASSLQVSAFNYGYTF. CDR3 nucleotides: TGCGCCAGCAGCTTGCAGGTTTCCGCCTTTAACTATGGCTACACCTTC. The complete variable domain, with remaining parts taken from reference TRBV5-1 and TRBJ1-2, reads KAGVTQTPRYLIKTRGQQVTLSCSPISGHRSVSWYQQTPGQGLQFLFEYFSETQRNKGNFPGRFSGRQFSNSRSEMNVSTLELGDSALYLCASSLQVSAFNYGYTFGSGTRLTVV.

V gene TRBV11-2 combines with J gene TRBJ2-7, with TRBD2 identical over 10 bases. The CDR3 runs to 17 residues. In germline, CDR1 is SGHAT, CDR2 FQNNGV. J lost 4 bases, V lost 5 bases, and 14 bases had no gene match. The CDR3 sequence is CASSPAGISSGRYEQYF. As DNA, the CDR3 is TGTGCCAGCAGCCCCGCCGGAATAAGTAGCGGGAGGTACGAGCAGTACTTC.

The rearrangement joins TRBV7-9 to TRBJ1-4, with 8 nucleotides matching TRBD1. Germline CDR1 reads SEHNR; CDR2 reads FQNEAQ (reference sequence). The CDR3 has 13 amino acids. The J segment lost 7 bases and the V segment lost 5 bases, leaving 3 bases of the junction unmatched. The CDR3 region is CASSLDRGEKLFF. CDR3 sequence (DNA): TGTGCCAGCAGCCTAGACAGGGGTGAAAAACTGTTTTTT.

The chain carries TRBV30 and TRBJ2-1, with D possibly being TRBD2 (6 bases). CDR3 size: 13 residues. V shed 2 bases and J shed 4 bases, with 9 bases lying between them. The germline gives CDR1 GTSNPN, CDR2 SVGIG (reference sequence). This chain's CDR3 is CAWSRGDYNEQFF. The CDR3 DNA follows: TGTGCCTGGAGTCGCGGGGATTACAATGAGCAGTTCTTC.

The J gene is TRBJ1-2, the V gene TRBV5-1, with D hard to call. Looked up from germline, CDR1 is SGHRS and CDR2 is YFSETQ. This CDR3 has 13 residues. The ends were cut back, 5 bases at V and 4 bases at J, with 12 bases in the middle. The CDR3 bases are TGCGCCAGCAGTTCCGAGGTGCTCTATGGCTACACCTTC. Translating gives CASSSEVLYGYTF. Variable domain in full (rest from reference TRBV5-1 and TRBJ1-2): KAGVTQTPRYLIKTRGQQVTLSCSPISGHRSVSWYQQTPGQGLQFLFEYFSETQRNKGNFPGRFSGRQFSNSRSEMNVSTLELGDSALYLCASSSEVLYGYTFGSGTRLTVV.

The chain has TRBV27 and TRBJ2-1, with TRBD2 matching 13 bases. This CDR3 has 16 residues. Germline CDR1 is MNHEY and CDR2 is SMNVEV (reference sequence). Trimming took 4 bases from V and 4 from J; bases not matched to a gene: 4. Here the CDR3 DNA reads TGTGCCAGCAGTTATGGGACTAGCGGGATATACAATGAGCAGTTCTTC. It is translated as CASSYGTSGIYNEQFF.

The V call is TRBV5-1, the J call TRBJ2-1, with D possibly matching TRBD2 (6 bases). With 1 base removed from V and 7 bases from J, the gap between germline ends came to 15 bases. Germline CDR1 is SGHRS and CDR2 is YFSETQ. This CDR3 contains 15 residues. The CDR3, as DNA: TGCGCCAGCAGCTTGAAGGGGCCTGGAGGGAATGAGCAGTTCTTC. It specifies CASSLKGPGGNEQFF.

The chain combines TRBV9 with TRBJ1-1; tentative D call: TRBD1 (5 bases). Trimming shortened V by 4 bases and J by 0 bases, and 7 bases separated the two germline ends. CDR3 length equals 13 residues. Per the germline V gene, CDR1 is SGDLS and CDR2 is YYNGEE. The CDR3 here is CASSSGMNTEAFF. The CDR3 DNA reads TGTGCCAGCAGCTCAGGGATGAACACTGAAGCTTTCTTT.

This clone occurred once. The gene calls are TRBV19 and TRBJ1-1; 7 nucleotides line up with TRBD1. The germline V gene encodes CDR1 LNHDA and CDR2 SQIVND (reference sequence). The CDR3 is 16 residues long. J lost 6 bases, V lost 4 bases, and 14 bases had no gene match. The CDR3 region is CASSRQGMAPLAEAFF. DNA of the CDR3: TGTGCCAGTAGTAGACAGGGAATGGCCCCTTTGGCTGAAGCTTTCTTT.

This chain joins TRBV27 and TRBJ1-2; D is possibly TRBD1 (5 bases). The CDR3 covers 14 residues. Germline V gene data show CDR1 as MNHEY and CDR2 as SMNVEV (reference sequence). The ends were cut back, 6 bases at V and 0 bases at J, with 11 bases in the middle. The CDR3 reads CASRIRGANYGYTF. The CDR3 nucleotides read TGTGCCAGCAGAATCCGGGGGGCTAACTATGGCTACACCTTC.

The CDR3 DNA reads as TGTGCCAGTCGCCGGACAGCGGCTCTCGAGCAGTACTTC. Translation gives CASRRTAALEQYF. V is TRBV28 and J is TRBJ2-7; perhaps TRBD1 as D (6 bases). Germline CDR1 is MDHEN and CDR2 is SYDVKM. This CDR3 spans 13 amino acids. V was pared by 9 bases and J by 6 bases, with 18 bases between.

The chain uses TRBV5-1 and TRBJ2-7; TRBD2 matches at 8 bases. V lost 4 bases to trimming and J lost 3 bases; unmatched junction nucleotides: 6. This CDR3 region has 14 residues. Per germline, CDR1 SGHRS and CDR2 YFSETQ. The CDR3: CASSAAGGGYEQYF. The CDR3 region has the DNA TGCGCCAGCAGCGCCGCCGGGGGGGGCTACGAGCAGTACTTC. The full variable domain, completed using reference TRBV5-1 and TRBJ2-7, is KAGVTQTPRYLIKTRGQQVTLSCSPISGHRSVSWYQQTPGQGLQFLFEYFSETQRNKGNFPGRFSGRQFSNSRSEMNVSTLELGDSALYLCASSAAGGGYEQYFGPGTRLTVT.

The rearrangement links TRBV19 to TRBJ2-1; 10 positions match TRBD1. V shed 4 bases and J 0 bases; nucleotides not matched to a gene: 3. Germline values: CDR1 LNHDA, CDR2 SQIVND (reference sequence). The CDR3 runs to 16 residues. CDR3: CASSRGQGSSYNEQFF. The DNA of the CDR3 is TGTGCCAGTAGTAGGGGACAGGGGAGCTCCTACAATGAGCAGTTCTTC.

The chain recombines TRBV9 with TRBJ1-3; 7 bases map to TRBD1. The J segment lost 0 bases and the V segment lost 3 bases, leaving 6 bases of the junction unmatched. Germline V gives CDR1 SGDLS, CDR2 YYNGEE. This CDR3 region has 16 residues. The DNA for the CDR3 is TGTGCCAGCAGCGCTCGGACAGGAGACTCTGGAAACACCATATATTTT. Its protein is CASSARTGDSGNTIYF.

This clone has just a few counts. The genes are TRBV7-9 and TRBJ2-4; the D gene is possibly TRBD2 (5 bases). The V gene's germline CDR1 is SEHNR and CDR2 FQNEAQ (reference sequence). This CDR3 contains 11 residues. V lost 3 bases and J 12 bases, leaving 9 bases between the germline ends. The chain's CDR3 is CASSLGSSQYF. CDR3 sequence (DNA): TGTGCCAGCAGCTTGGGGAGCAGTCAGTACTTC.

The rearrangement uses TRBV7-2 and TRBJ2-7; tentatively, D is TRBD1 (5 bases). The germline gives CDR1 SGHTA, CDR2 FQGNSA. V shed 5 bases and J shed 3 bases, with 17 bases lying between them. The CDR3 covers 15 residues. DNA of the CDR3: TGTGCCAGCAGCCAAAGGGCCGGACAAGTCTACGAGCAGTACTTC. Its translation: CASSQRAGQVYEQYF.

This clone was counted between two and nine times. V usage is TRBV7-2 and J usage is TRBJ2-1; 7 bases match TRBD1. The CDR3 extends over 15 amino acids. With 5 bases clipped from V and 1 base from J, the junction kept 5 bases outside the gene matches. CDR1 and CDR2 (germline): SGHTA, FQGNSA. DNA of the CDR3: TGTGCCAGCAGCACCCGACAGGGTTCCTACAATGAGCAGTTCTTC. Amino acid sequence: CASSTRQGSYNEQFF.